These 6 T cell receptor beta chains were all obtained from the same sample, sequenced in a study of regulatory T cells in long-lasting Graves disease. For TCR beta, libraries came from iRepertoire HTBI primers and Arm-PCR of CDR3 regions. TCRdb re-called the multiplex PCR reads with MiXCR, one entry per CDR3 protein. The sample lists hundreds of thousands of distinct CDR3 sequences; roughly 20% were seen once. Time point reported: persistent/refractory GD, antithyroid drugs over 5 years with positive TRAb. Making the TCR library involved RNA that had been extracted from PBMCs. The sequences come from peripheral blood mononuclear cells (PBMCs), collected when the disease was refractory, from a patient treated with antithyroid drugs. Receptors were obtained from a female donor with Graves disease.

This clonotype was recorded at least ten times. CDR3 sequence reads: CASSLRIGGRMDEQYF. The CDR3 DNA follows: TGCGCCAGCAGCTTGCGGATAGGCGGGAGGATGGACGAGCAGTACTTC. The gene calls are TRBV5-1 and TRBJ2-7; 8 nucleotides line up with TRBD2. The V segment lost 1 base and the J segment 5 bases; nucleotides outside the gene matches: 11. Germline CDR1 reads SGHRS; CDR2 reads YFSETQ. The CDR3 extends over 16 amino acids.

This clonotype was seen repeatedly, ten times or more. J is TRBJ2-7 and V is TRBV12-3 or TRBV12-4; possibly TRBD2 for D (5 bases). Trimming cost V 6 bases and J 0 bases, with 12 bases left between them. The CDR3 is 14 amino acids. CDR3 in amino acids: CASRYHSDSYEQYF. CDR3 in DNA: TGTGCCAGCAGATACCATAGCGACTCCTACGAGCAGTACTTC.

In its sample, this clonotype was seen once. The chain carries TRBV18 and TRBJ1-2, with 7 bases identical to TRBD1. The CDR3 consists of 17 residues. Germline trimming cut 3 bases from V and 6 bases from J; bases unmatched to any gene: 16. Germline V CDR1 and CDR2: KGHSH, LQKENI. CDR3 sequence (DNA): TGTGCCAGCTCACCGTATAGAACCGGGACAGAGCTGGATGGCTACACCTTC. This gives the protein CASSPYRTGTELDGYTF.

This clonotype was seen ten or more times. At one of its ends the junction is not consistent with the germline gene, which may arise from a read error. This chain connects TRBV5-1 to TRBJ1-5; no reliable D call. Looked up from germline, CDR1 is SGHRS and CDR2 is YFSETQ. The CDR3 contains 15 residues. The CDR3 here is CASSLNGGGNQPQHF. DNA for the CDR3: TGTGCCAGCAGTTTAAACGGAGGTGGCAATCAGCCCCAGCATTTT.

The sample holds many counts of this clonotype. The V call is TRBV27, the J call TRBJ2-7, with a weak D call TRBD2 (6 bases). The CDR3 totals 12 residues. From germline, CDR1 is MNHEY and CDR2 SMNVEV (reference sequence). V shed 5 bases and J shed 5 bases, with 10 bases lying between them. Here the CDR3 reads CASSGQRDEQYF. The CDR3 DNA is TGTGCCAGCAGTGGCCAGCGGGACGAGCAGTACTTC.

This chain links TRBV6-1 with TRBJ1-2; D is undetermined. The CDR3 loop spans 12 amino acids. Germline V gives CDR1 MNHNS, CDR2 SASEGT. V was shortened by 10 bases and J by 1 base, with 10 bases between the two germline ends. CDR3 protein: CATRPGNYGYTF. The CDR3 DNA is TGTGCCACCCGGCCGGGTAACTATGGCTACACCTTC.